These T cell receptor beta chains were read from a single sample in a study of blood T cells in healthy people across ages. MiXCR, applied by TCRdb to the 5' RACE reads, yields one record per CDR3 protein. The sample shows about 1.4 million distinct CDR3 sequences, roughly 64% of them seen only once. The sequenced sample was blood. Receptors originate from a man between 18 and 35 years old in good health. The CDR3 runs from the conserved cysteine through the conserved F or W. Each record gives: CDR3 length, D gene, V gene, clone size, J gene, CDR3 DNA, CDR3 protein. D genes are given only for firm matches. A clone size is listed for some rows: how often the clone was seen (once, few, many), or a class if it is expanded.

13	-	TRBV6-5	few	TRBJ2-7	TGTGCCCCCGGCGGGGGCCTTACCTACGAGCAGTACTTC	CAPGGGLTYEQYF
15	TRBD1	TRBV28	few	TRBJ2-7	TGTGCCAGCAGTTGGGCGCAGGGGGCTTTGTACGAGCAGTACTTC	CASSWAQGALYEQYF
17	-	TRBV6-6	-	TRBJ2-1	TGTGCCAGCAGTTACTCGAAGTCAGGGACGACCTACAATGAGCAGTTCTTC	CASSYSKSGTTYNEQFF
16	-	TRBV27	few	TRBJ2-5	-	CASSLLLSQGNREQYF
15	TRBD2	TRBV6-5	few	TRBJ2-1	TGTGCCAGCAGTTACATCCTAGCGGGAGAACGTGAGCAGTTCTTC	CASSYILAGEREQFF
14	-	TRBV7-9	-	TRBJ2-7	TGTGCCAGCAGCGGCGGGTACCCGTCCTGGGAGCAGTACTTC	CASSGGYPSWEQYF
13	-	TRBV7-6	few	TRBJ2-7	TGTGCCAGCAGCGAGAGGGGGATACACGAGCAGTACTTC	CASSERGIHEQYF
16	-	TRBV10-3	few	TRBJ1-1	TGTGCCATCAGTGAGCCCGACAGACATGGGAACACTGAAGCTTTCTTT	CAISEPDRHGNTEAFF
14	TRBD1	TRBV6-5	few	TRBJ2-7	TGTGCCAGGCCGGGACAGGGGGCCCACTACGAGCAGTACTTC	CARPGQGAHYEQYF
16	-	TRBV12-3/TRBV12-4	-	TRBJ1-2	TGTGCCAGCAGTTTAAGGGGGGGAGCCAGGGGTTACGGCTACACCTTC	CASSLRGGARGYGYTF
14	-	TRBV2	-	TRBJ1-2	TGTGCCAGAGTCCGGGTATACACCTACTATGGCTACACCTTC	CARVRVYTYYGYTF
15	-	TRBV10-3	-	TRBJ1-2	TGTGCCATCAGTGGGCCACCGGAACTTAACTATGGCTACACCTTC	CAISGPPELNYGYTF
8	-	TRBV29-1	-	TRBJ2-1	TGCAGCGATGGAGATGGGTTCTTC	CSDGDGFF
11	-	TRBV29-1	-	TRBJ1-2	TGCAGCGGCCTTACAGGGATTGGCTACACCTTC	CSGLTGIGYTF
13	TRBD2	TRBV12-3/TRBV12-4	-	TRBJ2-1	TGTGCCAGCAGGGCGGGGGGGGAAAATGAGCAGTTCTTC	CASRAGGENEQFF
14	-	TRBV7-9	-	TRBJ1-5	TGTGCCAGCAGCTTTGACACGGTACATCAGCCCCAGCATTTT	CASSFDTVHQPQHF
19	-	TRBV29-1	-	TRBJ2-1	TGCAGCGTTGAAGACTACAGGCTTACAGGTTTCCTGTCCTACAATGAGCAGTTCTTC	CSVEDYRLTGFLSYNEQFF
15	-	TRBV6-2/TRBV6-3	few	TRBJ2-2	TGTGCCAGCAGTTACTCTGGCAAGAACACCGGGGAGCTGTTTTTT	CASSYSGKNTGELFF
17	TRBD1	TRBV7-8	-	TRBJ2-3	TGTGCCAGCAGCTTATCCCCTGGGACAGGGGGCACGCATACGCAGTATTTT	CASSLSPGTGGTHTQYF
16	TRBD1	TRBV5-1	-	TRBJ2-7	TGCGCCAGAAGCAGAACCACGGGACAGGGCGCCTACGAGCAGTACTTC	CARSRTTGQGAYEQYF
17	TRBD1	TRBV20-1	-	TRBJ1-2	TGCAGTGCCAGGGGCCTTGGGATCGGGACAGCCCTCTATGGCTACACCTTC	CSARGLGIGTALYGYTF
15	TRBD2	TRBV4-1	-	TRBJ2-1	TGCGCCAGCAGCCAAGCTGACTACTCGGGCGGGGGTCAGTTCTTC	CASSQADYSGGGQFF
16	TRBD1	TRBV4-1	-	TRBJ2-1	TGCGCCAGCAGCCCTATGACAGGGATTTCCTACAATGAGCAGTTCTTC	CASSPMTGISYNEQFF
17	-	TRBV21-1	-	TRBJ2-4	TGTGCCAGCAGCAAAACCTTTCAGGCAGGGGCCAAAAACATTCAGTACTTC	CASSKTFQAGAKNIQYF
13	-	TRBV29-1	-	TRBJ2-7	TGCAGCGTTGAAGTCAGGGGAACCTACGAGCAGTACTTC	CSVEVRGTYEQYF
15	TRBD1	TRBV18	-	TRBJ2-7	TGTGCCAGCTCACCTATGGGACAGTCTCTTGACGAGCAGTACTTC	CASSPMGQSLDEQYF
13	-	TRBV24-1	-	TRBJ2-1	TGTGCCACCAGTGATTATGGGACAAGGGAGCAGTTCTTC	CATSDYGTREQFF
12	-	TRBV29-1	few	TRBJ1-4	TGCAGCGTTGGCGGACAGCACGAAAAACTGTTTTTT	CSVGGQHEKLFF
18	-	TRBV6-2/TRBV6-3	-	TRBJ2-1	TGTGCCAGCGCAAAACCACGAGGGGGAGGGCACTCCTACAATGAGCAGTTCTTC	CASAKPRGGGHSYNEQFF
14	-	TRBV9	-	TRBJ2-3	TGTGCCAGCAGCGTATTGGGGAACTCAGATACGCAGTATTTT	CASSVLGNSDTQYF
15	-	TRBV5-6	-	TRBJ2-1	TGTGCCAGCAGCTTCCCGGGTACTCCTTCCAATGAGCAGTTCTTC	CASSFPGTPSNEQFF
17	-	TRBV3-1	-	TRBJ1-6	TGTGCCAGCAGCCAAGGAGGGGAGAGCTCCTATAATTCACCCCTCCACTTT	CASSQGGESSYNSPLHF
12	-	TRBV6-5	-	TRBJ2-5	TGTGCCTGCAGTCCATTTAGTGGGACCCAGTACTTC	CACSPFSGTQYF
13	-	TRBV29-1	few	TRBJ2-5	TGCAGCGTTAGGTCGGTAGTAAGGGAGACCCAGTACTTC	CSVRSVVRETQYF
15	-	TRBV6-5	-	TRBJ2-1	TGTGCCAGCAGTTACTCAGCTGGCAGCGGGAATGAGCAGTTCTTC	CASSYSAGSGNEQFF
14	TRBD2	TRBV28	-	TRBJ2-3	TGTGCCATTCGACGGGGGGGCCCCCCAGATACGCAGTATTTT	CAIRRGGPPDTQYF
19	TRBD2	TRBV4-1	-	TRBJ2-3	TGCGCCAGCAGCCAAACCCTGGTTGAGGCTAGCGGGGGCACAGATACGCAGTATTTT	CASSQTLVEASGGTDTQYF
13	-	TRBV12-3/TRBV12-4	few	TRBJ2-1	TGTGCCAGCACCGACGGGAACATCAATGAGCAGTTCTTC	CASTDGNINEQFF
14	TRBD1	TRBV12-3/TRBV12-4	-	TRBJ2-7	TGTGCCAGCAGTTTGGGGGGGACAGGGAGCGAGCAGTACTTC	CASSLGGTGSEQYF
12	-	TRBV29-1	-	TRBJ2-7	TGCAGCGTTTTCAGGGGTTCGGACGAGCAGTACTTC	CSVFRGSDEQYF
15	TRBD1	TRBV5-1	few	TRBJ1-2	TGCGCCAGCAGCAGTCGGACAGGGGGCATGGAGGGCTACACCTTC	CASSSRTGGMEGYTF
15	TRBD2	TRBV2	few	TRBJ2-7	TGTGCCAGCAGAGAGGGACTAGCGGGAGCCTACGAGCAGTACTTC	CASREGLAGAYEQYF
14	TRBD1	TRBV7-9	-	TRBJ2-7	TGTGCCAGCAGCTTTGGACAGGGCTGGAATGAGCAGTACTTC	CASSFGQGWNEQYF
16	TRBD2	TRBV4-2	few	TRBJ2-5	TGTGCCAGCAGCCAAGGGCCTAGCGGGGGACCCCAGGACCAGTACTTC	CASSQGPSGGPQDQYF
14	TRBD1	TRBV12-3/TRBV12-4	-	TRBJ2-4	TGTGCCAGCAGTGGGGACAGTGGGTTGAACATTCAGTACTTC	CASSGDSGLNIQYF
15	TRBD1	TRBV10-3	-	TRBJ1-2	TGTGCCATCAGTGAGTCGACAGGGAATTGGGATGGCTACACCTTC	CAISESTGNWDGYTF
17	-	TRBV9	-	TRBJ2-6	TGTGCCAGCAGCCCCCGATTAGACAGTCCTGGGGCCAACGTCCTGACTTTC	CASSPRLDSPGANVLTF
16	TRBD1	TRBV7-6	-	TRBJ2-1	TGTGCCAGCAGACCCTCACCGGGACAGGGGATGGATGAGCAGTTCTTC	CASRPSPGQGMDEQFF
14	-	TRBV6-5	few	TRBJ1-2	TGTGCCAGCAGTTACGGCCACCCAAACTATGGCTACACCTTC	CASSYGHPNYGYTF
14	-	TRBV15	-	TRBJ2-3	TGTGCCACCAGCAGGTCGCACAGCACAGATACGCAGTATTTT	CATSRSHSTDTQYF
15	TRBD2	TRBV5-1	-	TRBJ2-1	TGCGCCAGCAGCTTGGCCACTAGCGGGAAGAATGAGCAGTTCTTC	CASSLATSGKNEQFF
17	-	TRBV21-1	-	TRBJ1-2	TGTGCCAGCAGCAAAGAACGGGACAGGGGGCTGTGTTATGGCTACACCTTC	CASSKERDRGLCYGYTF
14	TRBD1	TRBV4-2	-	TRBJ2-5	TGTGCCAGCAGCGAACGGGACAGTGGAGAGACCCAGTACTTC	CASSERDSGETQYF
16	-	TRBV7-8	-	TRBJ1-5	TGTGCCAGCAGCTTACACGGGATTTATAGCAATCAGCCCCAGCATTTT	CASSLHGIYSNQPQHF
15	-	TRBV4-1	-	TRBJ1-2	TGCGCCAGCAGCCAAGTGCGGGCAGCCGTAGATGGCTACACCTTC	CASSQVRAAVDGYTF
17	TRBD1	TRBV4-1	once	TRBJ2-7	TGCGCCAGCAGCCCAGCCCCCGTGACAGGGGTGAACTACGAGCAGTACTTC	CASSPAPVTGVNYEQYF
13	-	TRBV20-1	-	TRBJ1-2	TGCAGTGCTATGGGACCTCAGGGCTATGGCTACACCTTC	CSAMGPQGYGYTF